The clone carrying this T cell receptor beta chain was observed once. The data derive from a study of graft-versus-host responses after intestinal transplantation. Across the whole study: Anti-thymocyte globulin was used for induction in all recipients, who then took tacrolimus and steroids for 3 to 4 years.

The method was immunoSEQ multiplex PCR; TCRdb's version includes in-frame clones alone and lacks a portion of them. Of roughly 18,000 clones detected, 38% appear once; the ten largest clones hold approximately 0.9%. CDR3 length: 14 residues. Germline values: CDR1 SGHDT, CDR2 YYEEEE. Trimming pared 1 base from V and 2 bases from J, leaving 7 bases between. The chain carries TRBV5-6 and TRBJ1-3; D is undetermined. The clonotype originates from a human patient who received an intestinal transplant. Sequenced here: alloreactive CD4+ T cells from a mixed lymphocyte reaction culture, sampled before intestinal transplant. Noted subset: CFSE-low proliferating T cells sorted from roughly six-day pre-transplant mixed lymphocyte reaction (GvH or HvG direction). This chain's CDR3 is CASSLQQPGNTIYF. CDR3 DNA sequence: TGTGCCAGCAGCTTGCAACAGCCTGGAAACACCATATATTTT.